A single sample gave rise to the 29 T cell receptor beta chains below, sequenced in a study of blood T cell repertoires in COVID-19. TCRdb's table, derived via immunoSEQ multiplex PCR, lists solely in-frame clones and lacks some. In the table there are about 100,000 clones, just over 90% of which are singletons. The sequenced material came from peripheral blood. The receptors come from a man over 45 with acute or convalescent COVID-19.

This rearrangement joins TRBV9 to TRBJ1-6; tentative D call: TRBD1 (6 bases). The CDR3 has 15 residues. Per the germline V gene, CDR1 is SGDLS and CDR2 is YYNGEE. V lost 3 bases and J lost 2, with 9 bases in between. The CDR3: CASSAGGPYNSPLHF. DNA of the CDR3: TGTGCCAGCAGCGCCGGGGGGCCCTATAATTCACCCCTCCACTTT. Using reference TRBV9 and TRBJ1-6 for the parts outside the CDR3, the full variable domain is DSGVTQTPKHLITATGQRVTLRCSPRSGDLSVYWYQQSLDQGLQFLIQYYNGEERAKGNILERFSAQQFPDLHSELNLSSLELGDSALYFCASSAGGPYNSPLHFGNGTRLTVT.

This chain connects TRBV5-6 to TRBJ1-4; D ambiguous. CDR1 and CDR2 (germline): SGHDT, YYEEEE. Deletions cut 1 base from V and 2 bases from J, with 15 bases between. There are 17 residues in the CDR3. In DNA form, the CDR3 reads TGTGCCAGCAGCTTGCCGGGATCTCTCTCCACTAATGAAAAACTGTTTTTT. Protein sequence: CASSLPGSLSTNEKLFF.

This chain links TRBV7-8 with TRBJ1-2; maybe TRBD1 (6 bases). Germline V gene data show CDR1 as SGHVS and CDR2 as FQNEAQ. This CDR3 has 14 amino acids. The ends were cut back, 0 bases at V and 4 bases at J, with 9 bases in the middle. The CDR3 reads CASSLADRLYGYTF. DNA of the CDR3: TGTGCCAGCAGCTTAGCGGACAGACTCTATGGCTACACCTTC.

This clone was observed a handful of times. The chain recombines TRBV27 with TRBJ2-3; D is perhaps TRBD1 (5 bases). Trimming left V 2 bases short and J 3 bases short, with 12 bases between. This CDR3 has 15 amino acids. Germline V gives CDR1 MNHEY, CDR2 SMNVEV (reference sequence). DNA for the CDR3: TGTGCCAGCAGTTTAGGAGACAGATTAACAGATACGCAGTATTTT. It encodes CASSLGDRLTDTQYF.

This chain connects TRBV19 to TRBJ1-5; D is perhaps TRBD1 (5 bases). Germline assignment: CDR1 LNHDA and CDR2 SQIVND (reference sequence). CDR3 length equals 15 residues. The ends were cut back, 3 bases at V and 2 bases at J, with 11 bases in the middle. The CDR3 reads CASSITREGNQPQHF. The CDR3 DNA reads as TGTGCCAGTAGTATCACCAGGGAAGGCAATCAGCCCCAGCATTTT.

In this sample, this clone turned up once. The V call is TRBV5-1, the J call TRBJ2-5; 8 nucleotides align to TRBD1. This CDR3 spans 12 amino acids. Unmatched junction bases numbered 7, after V lost 1 base and J lost 14 bases. Per the germline V gene, CDR1 is SGHRS and CDR2 is YFSETQ. CDR3 coding DNA: TGCGCCAGCAGCTTGTCAGGACAGGGAGGTTACTTC. Amino acid sequence: CASSLSGQGGYF.

The CDR3 sequence: CASSSRPAGVADYNEQFF. The CDR3 nucleotides read TGTGCCAGCAGCTCCCGTCCCGCCGGAGTAGCGGACTACAATGAGCAGTTCTTC. The chain joins TRBV5-8 to TRBJ2-1; TRBD2 might be the D (6 bases). The CDR3 has 18 amino acids. Germline assignment: CDR1 SGHTS and CDR2 YDEGEE. Trimming removed 3 bases at V and 3 bases at J, with 22 bases between.

The rearrangement links TRBV24-1 to TRBJ2-1; the match to TRBD2 covers 8 bases. The CDR3 runs to 17 residues. The germline V gene encodes CDR1 KGHDR and CDR2 SFDVKD. The V gene end was trimmed by 4 bases and the J gene end by 0 bases; junction bases not matched to a gene: 7. The CDR3 reads CATSDTGSGSSYNEQFF. The CDR3 bases are TGTGCCACCAGTGACACTGGGAGCGGGAGCTCCTACAATGAGCAGTTCTTC.

The chain employs TRBV10-2 and TRBJ1-2; 8 bases map to TRBD1. The CDR3 covers 15 residues. From germline, CDR1 is WSHSY and CDR2 SAAADI. Trimming cost V 7 bases and J 6 bases; bases outside gene matches: 13. CDR3: CASIGAPSGGNGYTF. The CDR3 DNA reads TGCGCCAGCATAGGGGCGCCATCAGGGGGCAATGGCTACACCTTC.

This clone occurred once. V usage is TRBV3-1 (or the pseudogene TRBV3-2) and J usage is TRBJ2-2; D gene unclear. The V end was cut by 4 bases, the J end by 6 bases, with 18 bases between. The CDR3 is 16 residues long. Germline V gene data show CDR1 as LGHDT and CDR2 as YNNKEL (reference sequence). The CDR3 nucleotides read TGTGCCAGCAGCCCGCGGATTGGAAGAATCTCCGGGGAGCTGTTTTTT. Its translation: CASSPRIGRISGELFF.

This sequence joins TRBV10-3 and TRBJ1-1, with D possibly matching TRBD1 (6 bases). The germline CDR1 and CDR2 sequences are ENHRY and SYGVKD. This CDR3 is 13 amino acids long. Trimming left V 7 bases short and J 1 base short, with 10 bases between. The CDR3, as DNA: TGTGCCATCACCGGACAGACGAACACTGAAGCTTTCTTT. Translation: CAITGQTNTEAFF.

This chain uses TRBV27 with TRBJ2-7; D not resolved. Germline V gives CDR1 MNHEY, CDR2 SMNVEV (reference sequence). The CDR3 runs 12 residues. V lost 2 bases, J lost 7 bases, and 9 bases lay in between. CDR3 loop: CASSLRVGEQYF. The CDR3 nucleotides are TGTGCCAGCAGTTTAAGAGTCGGGGAGCAGTACTTC.

The chain has TRBV15 and TRBJ1-5; no definite D call. The CDR3 is 17 amino acids. Trimming left V 3 bases short and J 0 bases short, with 15 bases between. Germline V gene lookup returns CDR1 LNHNV and CDR2 YYDKDF (reference sequence). The CDR3 protein is CATSRAGDRNSNQPQHF. In DNA form, the CDR3 reads TGTGCCACCAGCAGGGCAGGTGATAGGAATAGCAATCAGCCCCAGCATTTT.

The chain joins TRBV6-5 to TRBJ2-5; a possible D gene is TRBD1 (6 bases). Trimming removed 0 bases at V and 1 base at J, with 9 bases between. The CDR3 has 15 amino acids. CDR1 is MNHEY, CDR2 SVGAGI, per germline. CDR3 in amino acids: CASSYSGGFQETQYF. For the CDR3, the DNA is TGTGCCAGCAGTTACTCAGGGGGATTCCAAGAGACCCAGTACTTC.

This sequence joins TRBV15 and TRBJ1-1, with TRBD1 matching 8 bases. Losses at the gene ends were 1 base for V and 1 base for J; bases not matched to a gene: 2. The CDR3 sequence is 15 residues long. The germline CDR1 and CDR2 sequences are LNHNV and YYDKDF (reference sequence). For the CDR3, the DNA is TGTGCCACCAGCAGAGTTGGGACAGGGAACACTGAAGCTTTCTTT. It yields the protein CATSRVGTGNTEAFF.

This chain uses TRBV5-4 with TRBJ2-3; TRBD2 aligns across 7 bases. V shed 6 bases and J 5 bases; nucleotides not matched to a gene: 9. The CDR3 contains 14 residues. Per germline, CDR1 SGHNT and CDR2 YYREEE (reference sequence). DNA of the CDR3: TGTGCCAGCACTTCGTGGGTAGCGGGAGATACGCAGTATTTT. This translates into CASTSWVAGDTQYF.

The V gene is TRBV25-1, the J gene TRBJ1-3; D gene unclear. Per germline, CDR1 MGHDK and CDR2 SYGVNS. This CDR3 has 15 amino acids. V was pared by 3 bases and J by 0 bases, with 9 bases between. Here the CDR3 DNA reads TGTGCCAGCAGTGATGGGCGGGGCTCTGGAAACACCATATATTTT. As protein: CASSDGRGSGNTIYF.

The genes are TRBV11-3 and TRBJ1-3; D might be TRBD1 (6 bases). This CDR3 region has 15 residues. V was trimmed by 5 bases and J by 0 bases, leaving 11 bases between them. Germline V gives CDR1 SGHNT, CDR2 YENEEA. CDR3: CASSEQGSSGNTIYF. The CDR3 region has the DNA TGTGCCAGCAGCGAACAGGGTAGCTCTGGAAACACCATATATTTT.

V gene TRBV11-1 combines with J gene TRBJ2-7, with TRBD1 as a possible D gene (5 bases). The CDR3 loop spans 14 amino acids. Germline CDR1 reads SGHAT; CDR2 reads FQDESV (reference sequence). V dropped 3 bases and J dropped 0 bases, with 9 bases sitting between them. The CDR3 DNA reads as TGTGCCAGCAGCTTTGGCGACAGCTCCTACGAGCAGTACTTC. Translating gives CASSFGDSSYEQYF.

The chain has TRBV7-2 and TRBJ2-2; TRBD2 matches 9 bases. The V gene end was trimmed by 7 bases and the J gene end by 5 bases; junction bases not matched to a gene: 11. Per germline, CDR1 SGHTA and CDR2 FQGNSA. The CDR3 sequence is 16 residues long. CDR3 DNA sequence: TGTGCCAGCAAACGGGGCGGGAGGGCCTTTACCGGGGAGCTGTTTTTT. Translating it yields CASKRGGRAFTGELFF. Filled out from reference TRBV7-2 and TRBJ2-2, the complete variable domain reads GAGVSQSPSNKVTEKGKDVELRCDPISGHTALYWYRQSLGQGLEFLIYFQGNSAPDKSGLPSDRFSAERTGGSVSTLTIQRTQQEDSAVYLCASKRGGRAFTGELFFGEGSRLTVL.

The chain is built from TRBV7-9 and TRBJ1-2, with TRBD1 identical over 8 bases. CDR1 is SEHNR, CDR2 FQNEAQ, per germline (reference sequence). The CDR3 has 13 amino acids. V trimming: 1 base; J trimming: 7 bases; junction bases outside the gene matches: 2. CDR3 region: CASSLVTGVGYTF. CDR3 nucleotides: TGTGCCAGCAGCTTAGTGACAGGGGTTGGCTACACCTTC.

The chain carries TRBV11-2 and TRBJ1-5; TRBD1 matches 7 bases. CDR1 and CDR2 from the germline V gene are SGHAT and FQNNGV. The trim removed 1 base at V and 7 bases at J, leaving 7 bases unmatched. This CDR3 contains 15 residues. The CDR3 spells CASSLGQGVNQPQHF. The CDR3 DNA follows: TGTGCCAGCAGCTTAGGGCAGGGGGTCAACCAGCCCCAGCATTTT.

This chain uses TRBV19 with TRBJ2-3, with 8 nucleotides matching TRBD2. The germline V gene encodes CDR1 LNHDA and CDR2 SQIVND (reference sequence). V was pared by 3 bases and J by 4 bases, with 6 bases of the junction left unmatched. The length of the CDR3 is 15 residues. The CDR3: CASSMDGTSADTQYF. The CDR3 nucleotides read TGTGCCAGTAGTATGGACGGGACTAGTGCAGATACGCAGTATTTT.

This sequence joins TRBV7-2 and TRBJ2-7, with D hard to call. V was pared by 3 bases and J by 3 bases, with 9 bases between. CDR1 SGHTA and CDR2 FQGNSA come from the germline V gene. CDR3 size: 13 residues. The DNA for the CDR3 is TGTGCCAGCAGCTTGGTTTCCGGCTACGAGCAGTACTTC. Its translation is CASSLVSGYEQYF.

The rearrangement joins TRBV28 to TRBJ1-1; D call uncertain. The germline V gene encodes CDR1 MDHEN and CDR2 SYDVKM. The V and J ends lost 6 bases and 8 bases respectively, with 7 bases between them. The CDR3 runs to 10 residues. The CDR3 bases are TGTGCCAGCAGGGCATTAGAAGCTTTCTTT. The encoded protein is CASRALEAFF.

This clone has just one count. This chain uses TRBV5-1 with TRBJ2-3; 11 bases align to TRBD2. Trimming at V came to 4 bases and at J to 0 bases, leaving 4 bases not matched to a gene. CDR1 and CDR2 (germline): SGHRS, YFSETQ. The CDR3 sequence is 16 residues long. The CDR3 is CASSGTSGTSTDTQYF. The CDR3 DNA follows: TGCGCCAGCAGCGGGACTAGCGGAACTAGCACAGATACGCAGTATTTT.

This chain links TRBV6-2 or TRBV6-3 with TRBJ2-3, with 12 bases fitting TRBD2. Trimming took 2 bases from V and 4 from J; bases not matched to a gene: 4. Germline assignment: CDR1 MNHEY and CDR2 SVGEGT. CDR3 length: 16 residues. CDR3 region: CASSYSASGRADTQYF. The CDR3 region has the DNA TGTGCCAGCAGTTACAGCGCTAGCGGGAGGGCAGATACGCAGTATTTT.

The V and J genes are TRBV21-1 and TRBJ2-2; the table's D call of TRBD1 was not tested on the DNA. TRBV21-1 is classified as a pseudogene. The CDR3 runs to 18 residues. The CDR3 protein is CASPIGDRGHSNTGELFF. CDR3 DNA: TGTGCCAGCCCCATCGGGGACAGGGGTCATTCGAACACCGGGGAGCTGTTTTTT.

The chain links TRBV2 to TRBJ1-5, with D possibly matching TRBD1 (6 bases). Trimming removed 6 bases from V and 2 bases from J, with 8 bases in between. Germline loops: CDR1 SNHLY, CDR2 FYNNEI. CDR3 size: 13 residues. The DNA of the CDR3 is TGTGCCAGCAGACAGGGTGGCAATCAGCCCCAGCATTTT. This encodes CASRQGGNQPQHF.